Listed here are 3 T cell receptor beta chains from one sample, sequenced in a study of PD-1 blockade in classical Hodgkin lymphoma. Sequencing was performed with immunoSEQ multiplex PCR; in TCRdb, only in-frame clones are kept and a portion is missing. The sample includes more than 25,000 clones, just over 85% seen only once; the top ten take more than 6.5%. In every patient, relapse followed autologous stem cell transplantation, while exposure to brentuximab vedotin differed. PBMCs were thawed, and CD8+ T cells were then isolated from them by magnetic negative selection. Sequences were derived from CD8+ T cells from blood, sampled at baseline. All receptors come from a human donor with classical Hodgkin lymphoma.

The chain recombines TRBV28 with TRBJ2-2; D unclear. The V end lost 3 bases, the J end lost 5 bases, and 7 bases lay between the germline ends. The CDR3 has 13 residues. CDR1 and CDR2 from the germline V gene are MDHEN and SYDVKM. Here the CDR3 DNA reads TGTGCCAGCAGTTTTTGGCGGACCGGGGAGCTGTTTTTT. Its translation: CASSFWRTGELFF.

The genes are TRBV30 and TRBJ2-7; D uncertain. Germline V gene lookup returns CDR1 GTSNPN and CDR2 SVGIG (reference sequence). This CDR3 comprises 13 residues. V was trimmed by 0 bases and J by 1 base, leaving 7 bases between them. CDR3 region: CAWSVTESYEQYF. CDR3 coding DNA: TGTGCCTGGAGTGTAACCGAGTCCTACGAGCAGTACTTC.

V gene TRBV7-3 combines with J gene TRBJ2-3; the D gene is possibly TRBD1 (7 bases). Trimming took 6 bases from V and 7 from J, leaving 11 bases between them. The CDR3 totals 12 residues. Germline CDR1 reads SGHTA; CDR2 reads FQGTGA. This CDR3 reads CASSPGGNTQYF. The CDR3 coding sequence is TGTGCCAGCAGTCCAGGGGGGAATACGCAGTATTTT. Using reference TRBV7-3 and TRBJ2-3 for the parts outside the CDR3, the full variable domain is GAGVSQTPSNKVTEKGKYVELRCDPISGHTALYWYRQSLGQGPEFLIYFQGTGAADDSGLPNDRFFAVRPEGSVSTLKIQRTERGDSAVYLCASSPGGNTQYFGPGTRLTVL.